Listed below are T cell receptor beta chains from one sample, sequenced in a study of T-cell reconstitution after alpha-beta-depleted transplantation in children. MiXCR was run by TCRdb on the PCR reads, yielding one entry per CDR3 protein. The sample lists hundreds of thousands of distinct CDR3 sequences; roughly 7.7% were seen once. The specimen was PBMCs, mostly from graft donor cells, collected 180 days after TCRalphabeta/CD19-depleted stem cell transplant. The receptors were sampled from a male patient under 18 who had a stem cell transplant for acute lymphoblastic leukemia, so the T cells may come from the graft donor. Both conserved end residues are part of each CDR3. Each record gives: D gene, clone size, V gene, CDR3 protein. A D gene is named only where the DNA matches it firmly. A clone size is listed for some rows: how often the clone was seen (once, few, many), or a class if it is expanded.

NA	many	TRBV9	CASSVGGHEQFF
NA	many	TRBV4-3	CASSKGWSGELFF
TRBD2	few	TRBV7-8	CASSPLAGTFYEQFF
NA	many	TRBV7-9	CASSPTGASTGELFF
NA	many	TRBV12-3/TRBV12-4	CASTRTRGGYTF
NA	many	TRBV7-8	CASSARDHTDTQYF
NA	many	TRBV18	CASSPPGTFQETQYF
NA	many	TRBV29-1	CSVAGGQNDEKLFF
NA	many	TRBV20-1	CSARMGRGGGQPQHF
TRBD1	many	TRBV7-2	CASSLDGQGKQPQHF
TRBD1	many	TRBV29-1	CSARQGSSYEQYF
TRBD2	few	TRBV6-4	CASRKAGGPSGELFF
TRBD1	many	TRBV29-1	CSATTGGVSGEAFF
NA	many	TRBV6-1	CASSEYWQGDEKLFF
NA	many	TRBV20-1	CSARSGFSYEQYF
NA	many	TRBV4-3	CASSLSGPPYNSPLHF
TRBD2	many	TRBV4-2	CASSQGLAGEKRQYF
NA	few	TRBV19	CASRAGSGEQFF
TRBD1	many	TRBV7-9	CASSPTGGNNSPLHF
NA	many	TRBV29-1	CSVGSRGKEGNYGYTF
NA	few	TRBV20-1	CSARGDLAYEQYF
NA	many	TRBV7-9	CASSFSFYGYTF
NA	many	TRBV7-3	CASSLAGGSGYTF
TRBD1	many	TRBV20-1	CSATGTGGTEAFF
NA	many	TRBV5-1	CASSSSLPAHTGELFF
TRBD2	many	TRBV12-3/TRBV12-4	CASSLGPTSGGAEFF
TRBD1	many	TRBV11-2	CASSSGDRDNYGYTF
TRBD1	NA	TRBV5-1	CASSLATGVLEKLFF
TRBD2	few	TRBV20-1	CSASRLAGGTSYNEQFF
NA	many	TRBV2	CASSEVGAGRITGELFF
NA	many	TRBV6-5	CASSYSRPTGMNEQYF
TRBD2	many	TRBV7-2	CASSSKGTSGLNEQFF
TRBD1	many	TRBV10-2	CASVRSGGYEQYF
NA	many	TRBV10-3	CAISEGGSPRDGELFF
NA	many	TRBV28	CASSYGNSGNTIYF